This TCR beta chain was recorded in a study of blood T cell repertoires in COVID-19. For the study at large: PBMCs, B-cell-depleted T cells, or T cells provided the cDNA or gDNA that made up the material.

Assay: immunoSEQ multiplex PCR; the TCRdb copy retains only in-frame clones and omits some. The sample yields under 350,000 clones, 83% seen once. The CDR3 runs to 14 residues. Germline V lookup: CDR1 SGHTA, CDR2 FQGNSA. The ends were cut back, 4 bases at V and 2 bases at J, with 11 bases in the middle. This clone was detected once. The sequenced sample consisted of peripheral blood. The chain combines TRBV7-2 with TRBJ1-2; D is uncertain. The sequence was collected from a woman aged 45-59 years who had recovered from COVID-19. The CDR3 region has the DNA TGTGCCAGCAGCTCTCCCCCGGAGAACTATGGCTACACCTTC. Translating gives CASSSPPENYGYTF.